A selection of T cell receptor beta chains follows, all from one sample in a study of blood T cell repertoires in COVID-19. The assay was immunoSEQ multiplex PCR, and TCRdb's table has in-frame clones only and misses some. The data contain fewer than 400,000 clones, about nine tenths of them singletons. Material: PBMCs or T cells enriched from blood (not recorded which). Receptor source: a woman aged 25-40 years who had recovered from COVID-19. The CDR3 runs from the conserved cysteine through the conserved F or W. The D gene is left open where the match is weak. Expanded clones are given a class, and other clones once, few, many or no size at all.

v_gene	abundance	d_gene	j_gene	CDR3aa	CDR3nt
TRBV27	-	TRBD2	TRBJ2-3	CASSVWTSGNTDTQYF	TGTGCCAGCTCCGTTTGGACTAGCGGAAACACAGATACGCAGTATTTT
TRBV29-1	once	-	TRBJ2-3	CSGLKYRAGETDTQYF	TGCAGCGGGTTGAAGTATAGGGCAGGGGAAACAGATACGCAGTATTTT
TRBV18	-	-	TRBJ1-1	CASSLQENTEAFF	TGTGCCAGCTCCCTACAGGAGAACACTGAAGCTTTCTTT
TRBV30	-	-	TRBJ2-3	CAWTMQSTDTQYF	TGTGCCTGGACAATGCAGAGCACAGATACGCAGTATTTT
TRBV24-1	-	TRBD2	TRBJ2-1	CATSDLAGEDEQFF	TGTGCCACCAGTGATTTAGCGGGGGAAGACGAGCAGTTCTTC
TRBV6-1	-	-	TRBJ2-5	CASSEGRETQYF	TGTGCCAGCAGTGAAGGGAGGGAGACCCAGTACTTC
TRBV19	-	-	TRBJ1-2	CASSIRGGGYTF	TGTGCCAGTAGTATCCGGGGGGGCGGCTACACCTTC
TRBV18	-	TRBD1	TRBJ1-4	CASSPRTGGSEKLFF	TGTGCCAGCTCACCACGCACAGGGGGGAGTGAAAAACTGTTTTTT
TRBV20-1	once	-	TRBJ2-1	CSANLALEQFF	TGCAGTGCCAATCTAGCGCTAGAGCAGTTCTTC
TRBV3-1/TRBV3-2	-	-	TRBJ2-7	CASSLPGLYEQYF	TGTGCCAGCAGCCTTCCGGGACTCTACGAGCAGTACTTC
TRBV7-8	-	-	TRBJ2-2	CASSLFLGELFF	TGTGCCAGCAGCTTATTCCTCGGGGAGCTGTTTTTT
TRBV30	-	TRBD1	TRBJ2-7	CAWSNPRGTGVYPYEQYF	TGTGCCTGGAGTAACCCCCGTGGGACAGGGGTTTACCCCTACGAGCAGTACTTC
TRBV6-5	-	TRBD2	TRBJ2-7	CASSYSGSKEQYF	TGTGCCAGCAGTTATAGCGGGAGCAAGGAGCAGTACTTC
TRBV7-3	-	TRBD2	TRBJ2-1	CASSSPGLAGGRSYNEQFF	TGTGCCAGCAGCAGTCCGGGACTAGCGGGAGGGCGGTCCTACAATGAGCAGTTCTTC
TRBV30	-	-	TRBJ2-7	CAWSGYYEQYF	TGTGCCTGGAGTGGTTACTACGAGCAGTACTTC
TRBV6-5	-	-	TRBJ2-7	CASSYRSGEQYF	TGTGCCAGCAGTTACAGATCGGGGGAGCAGTACTTC